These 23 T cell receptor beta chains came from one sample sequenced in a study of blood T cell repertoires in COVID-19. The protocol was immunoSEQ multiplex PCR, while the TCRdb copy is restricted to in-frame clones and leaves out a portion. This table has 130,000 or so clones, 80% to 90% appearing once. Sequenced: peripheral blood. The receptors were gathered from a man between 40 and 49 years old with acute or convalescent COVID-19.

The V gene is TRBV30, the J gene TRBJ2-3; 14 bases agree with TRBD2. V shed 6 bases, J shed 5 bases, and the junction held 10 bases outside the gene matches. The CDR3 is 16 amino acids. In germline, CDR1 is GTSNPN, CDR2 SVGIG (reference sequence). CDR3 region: CACPSGTSGRLDTQYF. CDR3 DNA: TGTGCCTGCCCATCCGGGACTAGCGGGAGATTAGATACGCAGTATTTT.

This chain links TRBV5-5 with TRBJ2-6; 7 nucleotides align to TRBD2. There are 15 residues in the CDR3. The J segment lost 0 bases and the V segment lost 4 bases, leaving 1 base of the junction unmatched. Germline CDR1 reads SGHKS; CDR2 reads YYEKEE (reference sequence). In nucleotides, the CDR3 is TGTGCCAGCAGCCCGGGGGGCTCTGGGGCCAACGTCCTGACTTTC. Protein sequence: CASSPGGSGANVLTF. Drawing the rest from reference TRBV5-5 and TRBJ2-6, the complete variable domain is DAGVTQSPTHLIKTRGQQVTLRCSPISGHKSVSWYQQVLGQGPQFIFQYYEKEERGRGNFPDRFSARQFPNYSSELNVNALLLGDSALYLCASSPGGSGANVLTFGAGSRLTVL.

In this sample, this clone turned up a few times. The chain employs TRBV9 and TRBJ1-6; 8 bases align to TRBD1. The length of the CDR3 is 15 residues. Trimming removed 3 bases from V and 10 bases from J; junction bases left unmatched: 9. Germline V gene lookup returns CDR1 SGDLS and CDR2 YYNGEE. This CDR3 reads CASSALTGEGSPLHF. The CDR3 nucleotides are TGTGCCAGCAGCGCCCTGACAGGGGAGGGATCACCCCTCCACTTT.

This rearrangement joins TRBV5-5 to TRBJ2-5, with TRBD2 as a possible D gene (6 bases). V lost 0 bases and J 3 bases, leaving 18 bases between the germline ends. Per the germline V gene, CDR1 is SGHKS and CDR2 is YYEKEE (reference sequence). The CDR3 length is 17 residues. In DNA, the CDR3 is TGTGCCAGCAGCTTGGGGGGCGGGGCCGGGGAGAAAGAGACCCAGTACTTC. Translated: CASSLGGGAGEKETQYF. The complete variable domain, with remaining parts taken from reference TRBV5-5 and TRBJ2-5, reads DAGVTQSPTHLIKTRGQQVTLRCSPISGHKSVSWYQQVLGQGPQFIFQYYEKEERGRGNFPDRFSARQFPNYSSELNVNALLLGDSALYLCASSLGGGAGEKETQYFGPGTRLLVL.

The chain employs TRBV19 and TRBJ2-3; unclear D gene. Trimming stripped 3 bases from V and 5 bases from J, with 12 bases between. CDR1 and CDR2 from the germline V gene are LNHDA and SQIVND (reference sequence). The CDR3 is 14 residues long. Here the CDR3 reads CASSMETWLDTQYF. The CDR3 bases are TGTGCCAGTAGTATGGAGACGTGGCTAGATACGCAGTATTTT.

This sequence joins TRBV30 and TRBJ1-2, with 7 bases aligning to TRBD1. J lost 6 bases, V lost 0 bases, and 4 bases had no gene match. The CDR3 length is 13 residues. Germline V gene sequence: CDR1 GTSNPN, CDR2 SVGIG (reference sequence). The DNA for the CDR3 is TGTGCCTGGAGTGTAGACAGGGTCGATGGCTACACCTTC. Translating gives CAWSVDRVDGYTF.

This CDR3 reads CASSQDIYHTF. CDR3 DNA sequence: TGTGCCAGCAGCCAAGATATCTACCACACCTTC. The chain has TRBV3-1 (or the pseudogene TRBV3-2) and TRBJ1-2; no definite D call. The CDR3 runs to 11 residues. Germline CDR1 reads LGHDT; CDR2 reads YNNKEL (reference sequence). V lost 0 bases and J lost 12, with 8 bases in between.

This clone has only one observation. The CDR3 DNA is TGCGCCAGCAGCCCGATTGACGAGCGCTATGGCTACACCTTC. Protein sequence: CASSPIDERYGYTF. The gene calls are TRBV5-1 and TRBJ1-2; no firm D call. The CDR3 consists of 14 residues. Germline CDR1 is SGHRS and CDR2 is YFSETQ. V dropped 4 bases and J dropped 4 bases, with 14 bases sitting between them.

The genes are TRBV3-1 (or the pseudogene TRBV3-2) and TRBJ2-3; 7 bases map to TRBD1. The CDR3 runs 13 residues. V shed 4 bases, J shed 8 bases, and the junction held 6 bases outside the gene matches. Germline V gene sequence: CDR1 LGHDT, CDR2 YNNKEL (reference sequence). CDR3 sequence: CASSRDRVGTQYF. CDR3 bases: TGTGCCAGCAGCCGAGACAGGGTTGGTACGCAGTATTTT.

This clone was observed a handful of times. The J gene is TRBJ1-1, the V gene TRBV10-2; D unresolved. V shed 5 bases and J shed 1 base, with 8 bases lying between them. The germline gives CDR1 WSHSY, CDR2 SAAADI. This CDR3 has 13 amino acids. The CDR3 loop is CASSPRQNTEAFF. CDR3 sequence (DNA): TGCGCCAGCAGTCCCCGACAGAACACTGAAGCTTTCTTT.

The CDR3 nucleotides read TGTGCCATCAGTGATGCTAGCGGGAGGTATAGCTCCTACAATGAGCAGTTCTTC. Amino acid sequence: CAISDASGRYSSYNEQFF. This chain joins TRBV10-3 and TRBJ2-1; 11 bases are shared with TRBD2. Germline V CDR1 and CDR2: ENHRY, SYGVKD. The CDR3 runs to 18 residues. J lost 0 bases, V lost 3 bases, and 7 bases had no gene match.

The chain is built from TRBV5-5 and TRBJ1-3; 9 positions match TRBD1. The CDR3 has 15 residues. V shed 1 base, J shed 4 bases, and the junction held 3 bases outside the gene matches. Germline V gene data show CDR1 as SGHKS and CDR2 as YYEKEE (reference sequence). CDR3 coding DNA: TGTGCCAGCAGCTTGCAAGGACAGGGGGGAAACACCATATATTTT. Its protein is CASSLQGQGGNTIYF.

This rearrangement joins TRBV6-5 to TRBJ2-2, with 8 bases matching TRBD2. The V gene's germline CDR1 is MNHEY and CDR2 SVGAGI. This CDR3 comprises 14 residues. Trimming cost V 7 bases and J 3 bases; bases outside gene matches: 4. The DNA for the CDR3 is TGTGCCAGCACAGTAGCGGGGTACACCGGGGAGCTGTTTTTT. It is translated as CASTVAGYTGELFF.

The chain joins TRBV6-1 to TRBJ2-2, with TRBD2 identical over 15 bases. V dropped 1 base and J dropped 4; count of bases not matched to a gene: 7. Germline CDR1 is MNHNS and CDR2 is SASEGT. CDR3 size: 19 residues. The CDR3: CASSEGGLAGGPSTGELFF. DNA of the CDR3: TGTGCCAGCAGTGAAGGTGGACTAGCGGGAGGGCCAAGCACCGGGGAGCTGTTTTTT.

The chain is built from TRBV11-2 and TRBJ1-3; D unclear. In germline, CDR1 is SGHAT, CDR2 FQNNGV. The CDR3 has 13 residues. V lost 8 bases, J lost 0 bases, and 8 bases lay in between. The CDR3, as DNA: TGTGCCAGCGATAGTCCCTCTGGAAACACCATATATTTT. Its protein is CASDSPSGNTIYF.

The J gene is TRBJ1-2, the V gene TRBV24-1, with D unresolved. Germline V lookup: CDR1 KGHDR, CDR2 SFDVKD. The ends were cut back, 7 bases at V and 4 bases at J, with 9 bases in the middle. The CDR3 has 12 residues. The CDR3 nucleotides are TGTGCCACCAGCAAACCGGGCTATGGCTACACCTTC. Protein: CATSKPGYGYTF.

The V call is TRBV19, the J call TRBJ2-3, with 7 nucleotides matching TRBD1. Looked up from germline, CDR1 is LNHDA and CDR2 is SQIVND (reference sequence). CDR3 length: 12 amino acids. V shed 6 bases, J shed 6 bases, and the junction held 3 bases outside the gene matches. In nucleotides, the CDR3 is TGTGCCAGTAGAGGGACAGTCGATACGCAGTATTTT. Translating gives CASRGTVDTQYF.

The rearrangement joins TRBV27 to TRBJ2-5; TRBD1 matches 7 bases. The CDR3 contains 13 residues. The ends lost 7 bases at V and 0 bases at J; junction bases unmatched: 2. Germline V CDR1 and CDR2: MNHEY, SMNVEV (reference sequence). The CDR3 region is CASKGGHQETQYF. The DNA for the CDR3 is TGTGCCAGCAAAGGGGGCCACCAAGAGACCCAGTACTTC.

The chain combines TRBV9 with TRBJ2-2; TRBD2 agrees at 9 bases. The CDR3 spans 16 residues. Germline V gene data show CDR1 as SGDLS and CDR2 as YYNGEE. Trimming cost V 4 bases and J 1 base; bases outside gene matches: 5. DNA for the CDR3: TGTGCCAGCAGCAAAAGGACTAGCGTGAACACCGGGGAGCTGTTTTTT. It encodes CASSKRTSVNTGELFF.

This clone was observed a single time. This CDR3 is CSARDSQGAQHF. Written as DNA, the CDR3 is TGCAGCGCGCGGGACAGCCAAGGAGCCCAGCATTTT. The chain employs TRBV29-1 and TRBJ1-5; 7 bases map to TRBD1. This CDR3 contains 12 residues. From germline, CDR1 is SQVTM and CDR2 ANQGSEA. V shed 7 bases, J shed 11 bases, and the junction held 11 bases outside the gene matches.

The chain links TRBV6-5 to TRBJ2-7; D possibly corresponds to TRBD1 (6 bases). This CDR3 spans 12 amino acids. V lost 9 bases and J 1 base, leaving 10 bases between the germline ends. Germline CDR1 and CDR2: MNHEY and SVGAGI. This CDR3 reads CASHGQSYEQYF. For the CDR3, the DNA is TGTGCCAGTCATGGACAGTCCTACGAGCAGTACTTC.

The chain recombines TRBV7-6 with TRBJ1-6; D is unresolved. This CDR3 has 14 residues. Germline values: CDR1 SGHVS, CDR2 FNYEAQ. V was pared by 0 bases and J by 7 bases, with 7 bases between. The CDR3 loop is CASSLAQSNSPLHF. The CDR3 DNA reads TGTGCCAGCAGCTTAGCACAGTCAAATTCACCCCTCCACTTT.

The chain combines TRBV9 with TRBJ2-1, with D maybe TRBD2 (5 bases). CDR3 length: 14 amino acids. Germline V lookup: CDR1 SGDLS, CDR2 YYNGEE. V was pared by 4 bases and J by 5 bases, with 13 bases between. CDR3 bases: TGTGCCAGCAGCCCCAGGACTGCCAACAATGAGCAGTTCTTC. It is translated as CASSPRTANNEQFF.